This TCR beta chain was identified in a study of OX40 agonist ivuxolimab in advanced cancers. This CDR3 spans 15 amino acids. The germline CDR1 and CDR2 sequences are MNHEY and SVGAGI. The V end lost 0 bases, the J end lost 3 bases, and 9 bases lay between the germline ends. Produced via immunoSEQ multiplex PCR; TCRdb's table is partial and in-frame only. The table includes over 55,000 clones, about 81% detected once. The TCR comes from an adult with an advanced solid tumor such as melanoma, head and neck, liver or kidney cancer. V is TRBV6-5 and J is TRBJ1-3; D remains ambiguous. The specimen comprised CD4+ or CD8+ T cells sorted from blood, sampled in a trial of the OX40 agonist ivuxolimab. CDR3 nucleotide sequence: TGTGCCAGCAGTTACTCGAAGGGTTTTGGAAACACCATATATTTT. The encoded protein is CASSYSKGFGNTIYF.